The sequence of this T cell receptor (beta chain) was determined in a study of T cells in Graves' hyperthyroidism and ophthalmopathy. The germline gives CDR1 SQVTM, CDR2 ANQGSEA. The CDR3 contains 12 residues. V was pared by 4 bases and J by 5 bases, with 11 bases between. Cells are PBMCs isolated from around 10 ml of fresh blood. Comments on this clonotype: What it binds is unknown.

Study-level points and caveats: Prediction of ophthalmopathy progression came a median around 7.1 months pre-onset.

RNA transcripts provided the source from which TCR beta CDR3 regions were amplified. An initial round of RT-PCR targeting the TCR CDR3 relied on the HTBI primer set. Each CDR3 protein gets one entry after TCRdb re-called the multiplex PCR reads with MiXCR. The repertoire consists of 490,000 or so distinct CDR3 sequences, with about 16% occurring once and the leading ten covering 25% to 30%. The TCR originated in a woman aged 25 to 45 with Graves' ophthalmopathy. Sequencing was done on a sample of blood. The chain links TRBV29-1 to TRBJ1-2; a possible D gene is TRBD1 (5 bases). The CDR3 spells CSVGTGSYGYTF. CDR3 nucleotide sequence: TGCAGCGTTGGAACAGGTTCATATGGCTACACCTTC.